This T cell receptor (beta chain) was obtained from a study of blood T cell repertoires in COVID-19. Study details: Acute-phase and convalescent COVID-19 samples originated in the United States, Italy and Spain. Sources were T cells, B-cell-depleted T cells, or PBMCs; the material itself was cDNA or gDNA.

Assay used: immunoSEQ multiplex PCR; TCRdb lists only in-frame clones, some missing. Of 250,000 to 350,000 clones listed, 90% are singletons. Germline values: CDR1 SNHLY, CDR2 FYNNEI. The CDR3 contains 16 residues. After removal of 3 bases from V and 6 bases from J, the junction contained 10 bases not matched to a gene. The chain joins TRBV2 to TRBJ2-1; 8 nucleotides match TRBD2. The sequence came from a woman younger than 30 with acute COVID-19. Specimen: PBMCs or T cells enriched from blood (not recorded which). The chain's CDR3 is CASSDPGLGAGNEQFF. The DNA for the CDR3 is TGTGCCAGCAGTGATCCGGGACTAGGGGCCGGCAATGAGCAGTTCTTC.